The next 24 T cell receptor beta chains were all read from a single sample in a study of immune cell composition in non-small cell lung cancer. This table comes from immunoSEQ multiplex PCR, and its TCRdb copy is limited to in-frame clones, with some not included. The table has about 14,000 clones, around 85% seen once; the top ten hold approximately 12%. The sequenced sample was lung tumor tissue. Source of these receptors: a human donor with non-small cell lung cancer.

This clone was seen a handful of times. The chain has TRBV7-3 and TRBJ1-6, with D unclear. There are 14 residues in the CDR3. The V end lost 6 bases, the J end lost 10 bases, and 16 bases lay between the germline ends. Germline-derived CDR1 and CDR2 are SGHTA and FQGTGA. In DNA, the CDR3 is TGTGCCAGCAGTTCCGGGGAGGGATTATCACCCCTCCACTTT. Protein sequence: CASSSGEGLSPLHF.

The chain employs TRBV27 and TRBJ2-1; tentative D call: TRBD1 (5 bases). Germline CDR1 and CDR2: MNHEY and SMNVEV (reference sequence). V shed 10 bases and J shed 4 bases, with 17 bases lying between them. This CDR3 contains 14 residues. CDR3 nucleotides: TGTGCCACCCTTCCCAGGGCCTCTTACAATGAGCAGTTCTTC. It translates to CATLPRASYNEQFF.

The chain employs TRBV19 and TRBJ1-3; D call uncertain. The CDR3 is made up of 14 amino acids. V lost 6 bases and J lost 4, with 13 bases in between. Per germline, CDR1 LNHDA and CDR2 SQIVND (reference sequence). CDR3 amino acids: CASSYTDSGNTIYF. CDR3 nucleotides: TGTGCCAGTAGCTATACAGACTCGGGAAACACCATATATTTT.

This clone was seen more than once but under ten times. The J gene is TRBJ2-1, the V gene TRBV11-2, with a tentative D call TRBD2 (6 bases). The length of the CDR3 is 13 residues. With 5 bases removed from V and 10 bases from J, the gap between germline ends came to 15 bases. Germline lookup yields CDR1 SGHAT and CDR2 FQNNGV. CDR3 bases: TGTGCCAGCAGCGAATACCGGGGAGGAGAGCAGTTCTTC. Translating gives CASSEYRGGEQFF.

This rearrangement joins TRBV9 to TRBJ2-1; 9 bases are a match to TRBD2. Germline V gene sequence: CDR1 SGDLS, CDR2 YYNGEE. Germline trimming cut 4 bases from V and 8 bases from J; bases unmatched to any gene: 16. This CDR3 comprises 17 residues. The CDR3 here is CASSLTGTSSRADEQFF. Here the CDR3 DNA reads TGTGCCAGCAGCCTGACCGGGACTAGCTCCCGGGCCGATGAGCAGTTCTTC.

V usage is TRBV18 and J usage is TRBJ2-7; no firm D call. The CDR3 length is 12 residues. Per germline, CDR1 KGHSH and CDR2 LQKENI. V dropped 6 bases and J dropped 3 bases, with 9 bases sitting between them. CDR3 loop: CASSGNSYEQYF. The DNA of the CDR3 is TGTGCCAGCTCCGGAAACAGCTACGAGCAGTACTTC.

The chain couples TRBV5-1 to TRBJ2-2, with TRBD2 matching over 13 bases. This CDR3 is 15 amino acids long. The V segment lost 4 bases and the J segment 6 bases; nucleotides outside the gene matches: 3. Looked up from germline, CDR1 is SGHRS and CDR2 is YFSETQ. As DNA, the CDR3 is TGCGCCAGCAGCATGGGACTAGCGGGATCCGGGGAGCTGTTTTTT. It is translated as CASSMGLAGSGELFF.

Here the CDR3 reads CAWRRLQGQVGSPLHF. The CDR3 nucleotides are TGTGCCTGGAGGCGACTACAGGGACAAGTTGGGTCACCCCTCCACTTT. The genes are TRBV30 and TRBJ1-6, with D perhaps TRBD1 (6 bases). The CDR3 is made up of 16 amino acids. Germline V gene lookup returns CDR1 GTSNPN and CDR2 SVGIG (reference sequence). Trimming removed 3 bases from V and 10 bases from J, with 22 bases in between.

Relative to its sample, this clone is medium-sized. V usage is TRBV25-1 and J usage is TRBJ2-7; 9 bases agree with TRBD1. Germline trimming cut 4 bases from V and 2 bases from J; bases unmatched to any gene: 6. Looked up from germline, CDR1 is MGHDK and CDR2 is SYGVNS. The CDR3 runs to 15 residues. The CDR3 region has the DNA TGTGCCAGCAGTGTTCCGGGACAGGGCGCCTACGAGCAGTACTTC. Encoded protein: CASSVPGQGAYEQYF.

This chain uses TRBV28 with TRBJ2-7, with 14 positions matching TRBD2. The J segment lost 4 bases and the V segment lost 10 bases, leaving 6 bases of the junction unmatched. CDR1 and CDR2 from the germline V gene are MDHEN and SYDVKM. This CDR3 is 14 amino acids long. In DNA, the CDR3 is TGTGCCACCAGACGACTAGCGGGAGGGTACGAGCAGTACTTC. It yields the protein CATRRLAGGYEQYF. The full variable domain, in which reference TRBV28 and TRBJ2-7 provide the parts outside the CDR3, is DVKVTQSSRYLVKRTGEKVFLECVQDMDHENMFWYRQDPGLGLRLIYFSYDVKMKEKGDIPEGYSVSREKKERFSLILESASTNQTSMYLCATRRLAGGYEQYFGPGTRLTVT.

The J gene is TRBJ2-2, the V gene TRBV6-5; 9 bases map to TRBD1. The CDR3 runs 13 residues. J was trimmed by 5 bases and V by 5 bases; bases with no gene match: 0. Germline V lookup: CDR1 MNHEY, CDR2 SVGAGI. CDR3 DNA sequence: TGTGCCAGCAGTGGGACAGGGACCGGGGAGCTGTTTTTT. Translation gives CASSGTGTGELFF.

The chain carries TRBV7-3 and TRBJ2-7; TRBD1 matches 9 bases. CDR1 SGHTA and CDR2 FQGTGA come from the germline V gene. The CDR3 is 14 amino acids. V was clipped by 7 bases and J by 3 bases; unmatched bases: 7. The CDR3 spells CASKLPGQGYEQYF. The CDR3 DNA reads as TGTGCCAGCAAACTACCGGGACAGGGCTACGAGCAGTACTTC.

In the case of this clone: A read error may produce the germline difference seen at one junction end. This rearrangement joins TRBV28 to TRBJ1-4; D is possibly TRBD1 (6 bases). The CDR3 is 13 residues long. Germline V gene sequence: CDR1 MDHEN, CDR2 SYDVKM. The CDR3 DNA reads TGTGCCAGTCAGGGGACCTCAACTCCCGGGGGAAACTTT. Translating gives CASQGTSTPGGNF.

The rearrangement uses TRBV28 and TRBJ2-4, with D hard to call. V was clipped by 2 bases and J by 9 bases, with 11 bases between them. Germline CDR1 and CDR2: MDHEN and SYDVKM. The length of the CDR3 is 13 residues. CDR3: CASSLGFFGIQYF. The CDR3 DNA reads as TGTGCCAGCAGTTTAGGATTTTTTGGCATTCAGTACTTC.

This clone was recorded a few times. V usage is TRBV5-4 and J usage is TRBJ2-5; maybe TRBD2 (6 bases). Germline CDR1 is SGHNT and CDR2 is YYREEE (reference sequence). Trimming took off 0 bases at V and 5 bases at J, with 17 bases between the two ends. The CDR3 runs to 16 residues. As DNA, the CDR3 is TGTGCCAGCAGCTTGGGGAGCGGGTCCCCACGGGAGACCCAGTACTTC. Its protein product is CASSLGSGSPRETQYF.

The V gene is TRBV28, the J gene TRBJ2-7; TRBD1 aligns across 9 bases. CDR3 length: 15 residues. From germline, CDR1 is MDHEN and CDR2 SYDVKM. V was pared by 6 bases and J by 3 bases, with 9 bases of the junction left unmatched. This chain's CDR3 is CASSQPGQGDYEQYF. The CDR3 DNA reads TGTGCCAGCAGCCAACCGGGACAGGGCGACTACGAGCAGTACTTC.

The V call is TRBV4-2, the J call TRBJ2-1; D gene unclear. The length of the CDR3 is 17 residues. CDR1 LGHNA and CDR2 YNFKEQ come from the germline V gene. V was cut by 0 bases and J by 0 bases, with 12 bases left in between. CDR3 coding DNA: TGTGCCAGCAGCCAAGAAGCTGGAGCGCACTCCTACAATGAGCAGTTCTTC. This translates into CASSQEAGAHSYNEQFF.

The CDR3 reads CASSLVAGVGTGELFF. CDR3 DNA: TGCGCCAGCAGCTTGGTGGCGGGAGTTGGCACCGGGGAGCTGTTTTTT. This chain links TRBV5-1 with TRBJ2-2, with TRBD2 identical over 7 bases. The V segment lost 0 bases and the J segment 4 bases; nucleotides outside the gene matches: 6. CDR3 length: 16 amino acids. Germline V gene sequence: CDR1 SGHRS, CDR2 YFSETQ.

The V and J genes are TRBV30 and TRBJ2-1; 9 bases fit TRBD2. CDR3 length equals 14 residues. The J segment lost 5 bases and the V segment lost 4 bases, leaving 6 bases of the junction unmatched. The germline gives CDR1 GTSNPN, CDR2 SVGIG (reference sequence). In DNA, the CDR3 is TGTGCCTGGAACCCGGGACTAGCCCACAATGAGCAGTTCTTC. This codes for CAWNPGLAHNEQFF. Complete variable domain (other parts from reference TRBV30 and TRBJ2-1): SQTIHQWPATLVQPVGSPLSLECTVEGTSNPNLYWYRQAAGRGLQLLFYSVGIGQISSEVPQNLSASRPQDRQFILSSKKLLLSDSGFYLCAWNPGLAHNEQFFGPGTRLTVL.

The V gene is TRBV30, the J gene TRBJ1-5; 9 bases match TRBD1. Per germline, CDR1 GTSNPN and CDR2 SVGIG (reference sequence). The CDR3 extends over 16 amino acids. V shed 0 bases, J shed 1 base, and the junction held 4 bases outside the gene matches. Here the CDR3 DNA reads TGTGCCTGGAGTGTAAAGGGACAGGGAAGCAATCAGCCCCAGCATTTT. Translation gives CAWSVKGQGSNQPQHF.

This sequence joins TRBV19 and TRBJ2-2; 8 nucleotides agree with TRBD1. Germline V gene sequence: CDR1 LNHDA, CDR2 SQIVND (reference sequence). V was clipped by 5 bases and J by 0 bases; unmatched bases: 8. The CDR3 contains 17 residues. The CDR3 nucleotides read TGTGCCAGTAGTCCAATCCCGGGACAGGCGAACACCGGGGAGCTGTTTTTT. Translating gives CASSPIPGQANTGELFF.

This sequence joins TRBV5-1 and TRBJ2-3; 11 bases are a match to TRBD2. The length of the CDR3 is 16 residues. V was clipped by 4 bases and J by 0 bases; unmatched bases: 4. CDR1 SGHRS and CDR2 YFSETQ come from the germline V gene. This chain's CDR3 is CASSEGLAASTDTQYF. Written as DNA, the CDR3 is TGCGCCAGCAGCGAGGGACTAGCGGCTAGCACAGATACGCAGTATTTT.

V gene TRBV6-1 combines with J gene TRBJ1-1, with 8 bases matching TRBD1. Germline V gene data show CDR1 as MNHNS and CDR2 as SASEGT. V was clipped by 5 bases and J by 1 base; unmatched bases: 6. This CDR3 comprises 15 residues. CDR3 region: CASSIQGAPNTEAFF. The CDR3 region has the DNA TGTGCCAGCAGTATCCAGGGGGCTCCGAACACTGAAGCTTTCTTT.

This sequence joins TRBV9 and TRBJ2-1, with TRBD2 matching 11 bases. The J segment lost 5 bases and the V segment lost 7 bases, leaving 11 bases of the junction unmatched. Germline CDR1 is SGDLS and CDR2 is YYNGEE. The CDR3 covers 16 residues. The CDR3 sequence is CASGVPGLADHNEQFF. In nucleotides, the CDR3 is TGTGCCAGCGGGGTCCCGGGACTAGCGGACCACAATGAGCAGTTCTTC.